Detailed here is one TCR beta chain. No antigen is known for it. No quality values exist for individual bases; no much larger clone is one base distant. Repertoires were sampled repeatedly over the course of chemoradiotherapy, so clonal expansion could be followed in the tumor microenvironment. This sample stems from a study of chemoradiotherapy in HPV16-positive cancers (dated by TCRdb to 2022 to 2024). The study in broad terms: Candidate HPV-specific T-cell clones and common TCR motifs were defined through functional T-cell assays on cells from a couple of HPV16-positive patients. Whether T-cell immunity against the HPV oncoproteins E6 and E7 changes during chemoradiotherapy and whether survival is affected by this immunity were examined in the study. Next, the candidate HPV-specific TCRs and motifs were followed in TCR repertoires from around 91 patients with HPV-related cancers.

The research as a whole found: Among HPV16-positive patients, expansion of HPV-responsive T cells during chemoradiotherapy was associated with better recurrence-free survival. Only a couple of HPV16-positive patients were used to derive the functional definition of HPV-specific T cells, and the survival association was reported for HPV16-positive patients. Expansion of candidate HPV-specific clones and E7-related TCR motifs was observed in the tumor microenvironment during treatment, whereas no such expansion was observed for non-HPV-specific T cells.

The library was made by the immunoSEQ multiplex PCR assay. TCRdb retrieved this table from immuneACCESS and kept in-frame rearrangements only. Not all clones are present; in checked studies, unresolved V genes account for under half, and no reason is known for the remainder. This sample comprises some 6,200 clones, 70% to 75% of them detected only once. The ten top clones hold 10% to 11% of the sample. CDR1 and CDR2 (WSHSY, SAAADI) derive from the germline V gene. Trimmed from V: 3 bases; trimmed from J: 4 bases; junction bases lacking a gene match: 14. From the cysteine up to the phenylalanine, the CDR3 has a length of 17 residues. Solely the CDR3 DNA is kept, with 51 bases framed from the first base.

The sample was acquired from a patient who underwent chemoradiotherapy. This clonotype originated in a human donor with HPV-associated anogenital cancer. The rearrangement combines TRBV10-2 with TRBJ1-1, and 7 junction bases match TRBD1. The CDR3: CASSDTFYDRASTEAFF. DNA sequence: TGCGCCAGCAGTGATACCTTCTATGACAGGGCGAGCACTGAAGCTTTCTTT.